Reported below is one T cell receptor beta chain. In the original analysis: Estimates of nucleated cell counts were drawn from the amplification of reference gene primers. Clones were sequenced by immunoSEQ multiplex PCR, and TCRdb holds only the in-frame ones, with some missing. V and J calls and clone size are given by that table; D and trimming were obtained from the DNA. This sample has approximately 80,000 clones, with less than 95% found just once. This specimen belongs to a study of blood T cell repertoires in COVID-19. Across the study: COVID-19 samples from acute and convalescent phases originated in the United States, Italy and Spain. T cells, B-cell-depleted T cells, or PBMCs provided the cDNA or gDNA that served as material.

Germline assignment: CDR1 MNHEY and CDR2 SVGAGI. This CDR3 has 15 amino acids. The V gene end was trimmed by 5 bases and the J gene end by 4 bases; junction bases not matched to a gene: 7. This sequence joins TRBV6-5 and TRBJ2-7, with TRBD2 matching 11 bases. This clonotype was sampled from a woman aged 50 to 60 in a cohort sampled during active COVID-19. The sample taken for sequencing was peripheral blood. The CDR3 DNA reads TGTGCCAGCAGTCCTACTAGCGGGAGAGTATACGAGCAGTACTTC. Residues: CASSPTSGRVYEQYF.